This entry features one TCR beta chain sequence. The antigen is not known. This sample is part of a study of cytomegalovirus exposure and HLA in healthy donors. Study conclusions and caveats: The authors later found TCR association rates varying by HLA locus, with DRB1 most and HLA-C fewest. Earlier results showed most TCR beta V segments being productive about 87% or about 30% of the time. Sequencing depth roughly uniform across donors was assumed in presence/absence analyses.

Germline assignment: CDR1 SGHNT and CDR2 YYREEE (reference sequence). Trimming left V 0 bases short and J 0 bases short, with 13 bases between. The CDR3 runs to 16 residues. The PCR ran on 60 Vbeta and 13 Jbeta primers. This table comes from immunoSEQ multiplex PCR, and its TCRdb copy is limited to in-frame clones, with some not included. This sample has around 130,000 clones; over 60% occur once, and the top ten carry approximately 2.9%. This clonotype was sampled from a human donor in good health. This rearrangement joins TRBV5-4 to TRBJ2-7; weak D call: TRBD2 (5 bases). Sequencing used PBMCs. For the CDR3, the DNA is TGTGCCAGCAGCTTGGTGGGAGCGGAAAGCTCCTACGAGCAGTACTTC. Residues: CASSLVGAESSYEQYF.